This T cell receptor (beta chain) was obtained from a study of blood T cells in healthy people across ages. Primers used in a second PCR of roughly 7 to 12 cycles were a sample-barcoded 5' primer and a J-beta primer mix. TCRdb reanalysed the 5' RACE reads using MiXCR and keeps one entry per CDR3 protein. In the table there are about 1.8 million distinct CDR3 sequences, around half of which are singletons. The CDR3 has 14 residues. The germline V and J ends were trimmed by 3 bases and 6 bases, with 15 bases remaining between them. Germline CDR1 and CDR2: SGHRS and YFSETQ. Points from the study as a whole: CMV status of donors was not determined, possibly confounding expanded clonotype changes.

For this clonotype: What it binds is unknown.

What was sequenced was blood. The clonotype comes from a woman in her forties in good health. The chain links TRBV5-1 to TRBJ1-2; D remains unclear. The CDR3 protein is CASSYQPGRDGYTF. In nucleotides, the CDR3 is TGCGCCAGCAGCTATCAGCCCGGGAGGGATGGCTACACCTTC.